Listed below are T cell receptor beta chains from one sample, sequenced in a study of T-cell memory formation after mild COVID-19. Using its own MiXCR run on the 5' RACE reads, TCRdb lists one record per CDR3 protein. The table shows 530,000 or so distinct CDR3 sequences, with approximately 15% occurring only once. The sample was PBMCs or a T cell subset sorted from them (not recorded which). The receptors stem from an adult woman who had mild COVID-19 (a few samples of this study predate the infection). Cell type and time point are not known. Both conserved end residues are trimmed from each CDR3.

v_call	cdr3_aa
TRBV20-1	SARSSAAGTQETQY
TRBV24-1	ATSDRGLDADTQY
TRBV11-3	ASSPFPSSNEQF
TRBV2	ASSELRQIGTNYGYT
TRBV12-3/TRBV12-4	ASGGLAGGGDTQY
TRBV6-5	ASRADTRAEAF
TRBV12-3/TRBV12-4	ASRRNSFPRTDTQY
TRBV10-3	AVGGGNQPQH
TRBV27	ASKGIQGRDEQY
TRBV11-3	ASSFGNRRDSPLH